The clone carrying this TCR beta chain appeared a few times. The antigen remains undetermined. Per the germline V gene, CDR1 is SGHVS and CDR2 is FQNEAQ. This CDR3 spans 14 amino acids. V lost 1 base to trimming and J lost 2 bases, with 7 bases between them. The record originates from a study of T-cell memory formation after mild COVID-19. The study, taken as a whole, reports: Among CD4+ contracting clones, most were CM and EM, and CD8+ ones EMRA. A balance of CD4 and CD8 characterized clones contracting day 15 to 85, whereas later expanders leaned CD4+.

TCRdb passed the 5' RACE reads through MiXCR, listing each CDR3 protein once. The sample holds about 100,000 distinct CDR3 sequences, over 8.5% seen once. The sequenced sample was PBMCs or a T cell subset sorted from them (not recorded which). The J gene is TRBJ2-3, the V gene TRBV7-8; D gene uncertain. The receptor was isolated from a man between 18 and 29 years old who had mild COVID-19 (a few samples of this study predate the infection). Cell type and time point are not known. Written as DNA, the CDR3 is TGTGCCAGCAGCTTAGTTGTATACACAGATACGCAGTATTTT. Amino acid sequence: CASSLVVYTDTQYF.